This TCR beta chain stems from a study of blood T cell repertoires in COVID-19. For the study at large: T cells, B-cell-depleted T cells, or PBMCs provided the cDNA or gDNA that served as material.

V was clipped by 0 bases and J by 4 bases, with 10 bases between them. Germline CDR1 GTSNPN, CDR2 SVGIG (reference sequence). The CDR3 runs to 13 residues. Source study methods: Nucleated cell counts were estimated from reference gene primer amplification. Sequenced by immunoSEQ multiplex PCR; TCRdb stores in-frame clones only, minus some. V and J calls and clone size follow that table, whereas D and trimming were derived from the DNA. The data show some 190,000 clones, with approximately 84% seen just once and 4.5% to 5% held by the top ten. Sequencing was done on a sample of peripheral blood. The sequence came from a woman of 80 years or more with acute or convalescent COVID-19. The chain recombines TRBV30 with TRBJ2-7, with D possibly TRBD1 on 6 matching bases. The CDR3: CAWSVGQSYEQYF. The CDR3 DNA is TGTGCCTGGAGTGTAGGACAGAGTTACGAGCAGTACTTC.